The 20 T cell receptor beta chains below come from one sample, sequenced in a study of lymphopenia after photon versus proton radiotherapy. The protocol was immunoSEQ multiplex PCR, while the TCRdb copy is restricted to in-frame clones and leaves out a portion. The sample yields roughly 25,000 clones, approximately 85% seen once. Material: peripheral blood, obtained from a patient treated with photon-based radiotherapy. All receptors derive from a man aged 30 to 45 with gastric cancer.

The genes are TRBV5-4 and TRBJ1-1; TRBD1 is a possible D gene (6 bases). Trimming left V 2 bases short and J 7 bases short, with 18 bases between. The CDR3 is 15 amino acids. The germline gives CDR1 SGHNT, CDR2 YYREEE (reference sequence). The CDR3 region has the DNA TGTGCCAGCAGCTTAATGGGTGCAGGGGAATTTGAAGCTTTCTTT. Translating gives CASSLMGAGEFEAFF.

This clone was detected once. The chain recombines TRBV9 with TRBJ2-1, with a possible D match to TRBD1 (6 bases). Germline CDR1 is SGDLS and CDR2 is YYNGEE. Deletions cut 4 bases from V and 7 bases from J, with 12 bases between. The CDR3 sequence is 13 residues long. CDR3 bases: TGTGCCAGCAGCATTACAGGGCAAAATGAGCAGTTCTTC. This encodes CASSITGQNEQFF.

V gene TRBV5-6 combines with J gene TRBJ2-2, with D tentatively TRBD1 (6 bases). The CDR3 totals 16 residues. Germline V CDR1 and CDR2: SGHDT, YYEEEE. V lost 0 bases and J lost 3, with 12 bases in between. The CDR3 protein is CASSLDGRGDTGELFF. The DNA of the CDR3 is TGTGCCAGCAGCTTGGATGGCAGGGGTGACACCGGGGAGCTGTTTTTT.

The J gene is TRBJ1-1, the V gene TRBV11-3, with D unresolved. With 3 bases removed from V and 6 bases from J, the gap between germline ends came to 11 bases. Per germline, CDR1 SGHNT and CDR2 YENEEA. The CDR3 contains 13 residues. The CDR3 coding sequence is TGTGCCAGCAGCTTCACGGGGAGGGCTGAAGCTTTCTTT. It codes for CASSFTGRAEAFF.

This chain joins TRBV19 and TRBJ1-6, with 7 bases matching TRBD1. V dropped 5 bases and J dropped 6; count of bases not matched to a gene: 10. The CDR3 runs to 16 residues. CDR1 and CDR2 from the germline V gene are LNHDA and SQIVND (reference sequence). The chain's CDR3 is CASSLHSTGANSPLHF. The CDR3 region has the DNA TGTGCCAGTAGTCTACACTCCACAGGGGCTAATTCACCCCTCCACTTT. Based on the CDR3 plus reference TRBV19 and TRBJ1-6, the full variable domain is DGGITQSPKYLFRKEGQNVTLSCEQNLNHDAMYWYRQDPGQGLRLIYYSQIVNDFQKGDIAEGYSVSREKKESFPLTVTSAQKNPTAFYLCASSLHSTGANSPLHFGNGTRLTVT.

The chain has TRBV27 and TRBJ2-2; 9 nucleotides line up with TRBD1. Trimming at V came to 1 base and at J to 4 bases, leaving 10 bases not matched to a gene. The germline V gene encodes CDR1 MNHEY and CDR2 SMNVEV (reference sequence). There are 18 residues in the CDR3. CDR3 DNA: TGTGCCAGCAGTTTATTGTGGGGACAGGGACTCACCACCGGGGAGCTGTTTTTT. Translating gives CASSLLWGQGLTTGELFF.

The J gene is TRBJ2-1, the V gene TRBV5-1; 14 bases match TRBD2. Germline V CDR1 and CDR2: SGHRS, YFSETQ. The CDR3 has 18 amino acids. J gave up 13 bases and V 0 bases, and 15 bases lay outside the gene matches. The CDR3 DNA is TGCGCCAGCAGCTTGGGACTAGCGGGGGGGCCGGTTCTCCAGGGACAGTTCTTC. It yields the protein CASSLGLAGGPVLQGQFF.

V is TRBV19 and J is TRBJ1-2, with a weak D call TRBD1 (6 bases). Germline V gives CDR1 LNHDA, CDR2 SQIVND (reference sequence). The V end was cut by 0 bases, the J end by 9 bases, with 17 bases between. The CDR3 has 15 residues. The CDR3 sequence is CASSIDRRTDHCYTF. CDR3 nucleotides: TGTGCCAGTAGTATAGATCGAAGGACAGACCATTGCTACACCTTC.

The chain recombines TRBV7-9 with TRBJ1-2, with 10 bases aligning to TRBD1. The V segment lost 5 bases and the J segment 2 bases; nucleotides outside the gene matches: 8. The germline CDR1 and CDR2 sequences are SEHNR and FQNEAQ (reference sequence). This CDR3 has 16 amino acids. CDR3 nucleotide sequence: TGTGCCAGCAGCCAGGGTCGGGACAGGGGAAACTATGGCTACACCTTC. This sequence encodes CASSQGRDRGNYGYTF.

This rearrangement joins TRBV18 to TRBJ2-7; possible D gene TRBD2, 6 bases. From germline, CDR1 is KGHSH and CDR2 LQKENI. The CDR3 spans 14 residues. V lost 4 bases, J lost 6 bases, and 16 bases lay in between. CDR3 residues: CASSLRDRDGEQYF. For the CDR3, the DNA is TGTGCCAGCTCACTGCGGGACCGGGATGGCGAGCAGTACTTC. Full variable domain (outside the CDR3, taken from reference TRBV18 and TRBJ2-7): NAGVMQNPRHLVRRRGQEARLRCSPMKGHSHVYWYRQLPEEGLKFMVYLQKENIIDESGMPKERFSAEFPKEGPSILRIQQVVRGDSAAYFCASSLRDRDGEQYFGPGTRLTVT.

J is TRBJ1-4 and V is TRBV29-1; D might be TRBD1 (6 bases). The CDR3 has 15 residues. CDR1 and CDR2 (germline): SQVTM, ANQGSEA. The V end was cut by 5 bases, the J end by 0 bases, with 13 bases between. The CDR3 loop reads CSVCTGKTTNEKLFF. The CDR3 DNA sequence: TGCAGCGTTTGTACAGGGAAGACAACTAATGAAAAACTGTTTTTT. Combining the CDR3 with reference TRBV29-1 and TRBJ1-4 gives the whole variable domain SAVISQKPSRDICQRGTSLTIQCQVDSQVTMMFWYRQQPGQSLTLIATANQGSEATYESGFVIDKFPISRPNLTFSTLTVSNMSPEDSSIYLCSVCTGKTTNEKLFFGSGTQLSVL.

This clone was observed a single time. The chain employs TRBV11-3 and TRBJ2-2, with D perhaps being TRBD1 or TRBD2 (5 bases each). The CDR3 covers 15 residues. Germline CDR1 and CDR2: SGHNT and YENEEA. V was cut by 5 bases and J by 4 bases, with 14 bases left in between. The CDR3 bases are TGTGCCAGCAGCCTCCTGCGAGGGGCCACCGGGGAGCTGTTTTTT. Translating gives CASSLLRGATGELFF.

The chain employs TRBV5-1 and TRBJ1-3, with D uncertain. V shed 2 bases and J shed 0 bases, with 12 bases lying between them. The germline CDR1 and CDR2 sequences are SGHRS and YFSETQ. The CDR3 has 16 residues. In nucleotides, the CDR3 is TGCGCCAGCAGCTTAGACGATCTAAACTCTGGAAACACCATATATTTT. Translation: CASSLDDLNSGNTIYF. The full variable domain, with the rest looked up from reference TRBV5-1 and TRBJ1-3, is KAGVTQTPRYLIKTRGQQVTLSCSPISGHRSVSWYQQTPGQGLQFLFEYFSETQRNKGNFPGRFSGRQFSNSRSEMNVSTLELGDSALYLCASSLDDLNSGNTIYFGEGSWLTVV.

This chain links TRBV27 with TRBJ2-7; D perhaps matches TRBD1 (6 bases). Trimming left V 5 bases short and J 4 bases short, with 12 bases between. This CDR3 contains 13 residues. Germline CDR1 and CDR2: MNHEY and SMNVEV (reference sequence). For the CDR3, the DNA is TGTGCCAGCAGTACCGGGACACTTTACGAGCAGTACTTC. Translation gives CASSTGTLYEQYF.

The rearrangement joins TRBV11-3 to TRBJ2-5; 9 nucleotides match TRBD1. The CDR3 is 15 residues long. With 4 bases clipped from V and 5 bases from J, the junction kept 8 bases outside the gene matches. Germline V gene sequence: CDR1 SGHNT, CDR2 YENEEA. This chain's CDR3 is CASSSRQGGRETQYF. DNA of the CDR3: TGTGCCAGCAGCTCCCGACAGGGGGGCCGGGAGACCCAGTACTTC.

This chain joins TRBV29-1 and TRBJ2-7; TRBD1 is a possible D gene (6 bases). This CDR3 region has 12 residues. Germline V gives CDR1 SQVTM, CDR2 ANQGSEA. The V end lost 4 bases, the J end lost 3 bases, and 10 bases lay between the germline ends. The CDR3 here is CSVGTALYEQYF. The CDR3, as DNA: TGCAGCGTTGGGACAGCGCTCTACGAGCAGTACTTC.

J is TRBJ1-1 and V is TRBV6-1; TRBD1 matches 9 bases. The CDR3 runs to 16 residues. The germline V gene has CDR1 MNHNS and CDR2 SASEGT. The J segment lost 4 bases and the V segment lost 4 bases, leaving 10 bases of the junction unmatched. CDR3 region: CASSGITGGWVTEAFF. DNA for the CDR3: TGTGCCAGCAGTGGTATTACAGGGGGCTGGGTCACTGAAGCTTTCTTT.

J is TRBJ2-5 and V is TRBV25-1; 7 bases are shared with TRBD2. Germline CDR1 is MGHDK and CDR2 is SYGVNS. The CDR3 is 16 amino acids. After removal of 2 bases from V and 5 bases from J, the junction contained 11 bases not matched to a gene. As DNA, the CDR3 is TGTGCCAGCAGTGAAGCCCAGCGGGGTGGTGGGGAGACCCAGTACTTC. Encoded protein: CASSEAQRGGGETQYF.

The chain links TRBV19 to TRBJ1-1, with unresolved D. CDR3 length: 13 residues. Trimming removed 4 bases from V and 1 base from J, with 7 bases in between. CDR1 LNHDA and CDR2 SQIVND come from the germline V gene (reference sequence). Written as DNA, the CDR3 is TGTGCCAGTAGTAGAAGTAAGAACACTGAAGCTTTCTTT. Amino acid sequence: CASSRSKNTEAFF.

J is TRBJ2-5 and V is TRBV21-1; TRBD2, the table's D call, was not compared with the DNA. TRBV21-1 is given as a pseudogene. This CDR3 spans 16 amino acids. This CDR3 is CASSKGPDSGQETQYF. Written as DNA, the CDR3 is TGTGCCAGCAGCAAAGGGCCCGATAGCGGACAAGAGACCCAGTACTTC.